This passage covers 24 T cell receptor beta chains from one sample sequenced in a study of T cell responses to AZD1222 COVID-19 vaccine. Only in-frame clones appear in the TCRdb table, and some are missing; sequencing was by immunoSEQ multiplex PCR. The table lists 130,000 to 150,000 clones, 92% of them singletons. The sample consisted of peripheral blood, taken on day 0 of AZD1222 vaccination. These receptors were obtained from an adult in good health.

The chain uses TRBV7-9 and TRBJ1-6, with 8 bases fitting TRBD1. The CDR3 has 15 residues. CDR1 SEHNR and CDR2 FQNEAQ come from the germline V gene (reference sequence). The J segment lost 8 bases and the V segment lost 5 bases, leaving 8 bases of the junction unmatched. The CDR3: CASSLSGTGDSPLHF. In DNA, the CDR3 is TGTGCCAGCAGCCTATCCGGGACAGGCGATTCACCCCTCCACTTT.

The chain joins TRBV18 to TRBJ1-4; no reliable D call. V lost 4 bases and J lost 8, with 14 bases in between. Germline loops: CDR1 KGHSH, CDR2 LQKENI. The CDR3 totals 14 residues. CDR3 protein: CASSLGPRGEKLFF. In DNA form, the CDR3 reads TGTGCCAGCTCACTGGGTCCACGAGGAGAAAAACTGTTTTTT. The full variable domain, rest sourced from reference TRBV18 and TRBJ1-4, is NAGVMQNPRHLVRRRGQEARLRCSPMKGHSHVYWYRQLPEEGLKFMVYLQKENIIDESGMPKERFSAEFPKEGPSILRIQQVVRGDSAAYFCASSLGPRGEKLFFGSGTQLSVL.

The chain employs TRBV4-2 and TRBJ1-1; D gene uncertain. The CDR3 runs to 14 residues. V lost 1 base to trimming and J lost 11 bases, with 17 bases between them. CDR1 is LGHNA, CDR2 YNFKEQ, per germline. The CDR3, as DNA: TGTGCCAGCAGCCAAGTGTATGTACCAGCTGGCGCTTTCTTT. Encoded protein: CASSQVYVPAGAFF.

CDR3 in DNA: TGTGCCAGCATCGGGGGGTCTAACTATGGCTACACCTTC. Its protein is CASIGGSNYGYTF. The chain combines TRBV6-6 with TRBJ1-2; D is possibly TRBD1 (5 bases). V dropped 7 bases and J dropped 0 bases, with 9 bases sitting between them. The germline gives CDR1 MNHNY, CDR2 SVGAGI (reference sequence). The CDR3 consists of 13 residues.

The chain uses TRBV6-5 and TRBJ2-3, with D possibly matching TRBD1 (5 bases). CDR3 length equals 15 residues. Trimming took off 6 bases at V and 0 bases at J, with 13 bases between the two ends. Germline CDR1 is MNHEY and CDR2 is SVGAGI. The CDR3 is CASRPFGASTDTQYF. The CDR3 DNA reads TGTGCCAGCAGACCCTTTGGGGCTAGCACAGATACGCAGTATTTT.

The CDR3: CASSDFGLSGANVLTF. The CDR3 DNA reads as TGCGCCAGCAGCGACTTCGGGCTCTCTGGGGCCAACGTCCTGACTTTC. The chain has TRBV5-1 and TRBJ2-6; D unresolved. Germline lookup yields CDR1 SGHRS and CDR2 YFSETQ. The ends were cut back, 4 bases at V and 0 bases at J, with 11 bases in the middle. CDR3 length: 16 amino acids.

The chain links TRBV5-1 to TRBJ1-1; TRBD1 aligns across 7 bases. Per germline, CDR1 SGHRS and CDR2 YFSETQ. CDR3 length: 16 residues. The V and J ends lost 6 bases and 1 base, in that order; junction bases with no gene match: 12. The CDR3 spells CASTIRGWTPNTEAFF. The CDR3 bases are TGCGCCAGCACCATCAGGGGGTGGACCCCGAACACTGAAGCTTTCTTT.

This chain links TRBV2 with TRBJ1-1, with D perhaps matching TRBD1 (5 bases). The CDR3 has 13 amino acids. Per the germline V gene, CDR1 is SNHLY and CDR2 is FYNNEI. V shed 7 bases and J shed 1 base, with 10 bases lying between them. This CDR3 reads CASKGLRNTEAFF. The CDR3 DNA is TGTGCCAGCAAGGGACTCAGGAACACTGAAGCTTTCTTT.

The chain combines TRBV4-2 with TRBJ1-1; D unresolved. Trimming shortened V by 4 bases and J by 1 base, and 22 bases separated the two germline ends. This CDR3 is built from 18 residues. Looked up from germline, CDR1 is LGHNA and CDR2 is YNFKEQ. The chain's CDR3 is CASSPLPRSLRRNTEAFF. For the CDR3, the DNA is TGTGCCAGCAGCCCCCTCCCGCGGAGCTTGAGGAGGAACACTGAAGCTTTCTTT.

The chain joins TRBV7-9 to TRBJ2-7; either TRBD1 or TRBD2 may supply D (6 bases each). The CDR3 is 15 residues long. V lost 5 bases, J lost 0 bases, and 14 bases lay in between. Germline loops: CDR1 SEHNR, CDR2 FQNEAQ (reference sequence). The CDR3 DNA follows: TGTGCCAGCAGCCCTAGGGGGGTCAACTCCTACGAGCAGTACTTC. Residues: CASSPRGVNSYEQYF. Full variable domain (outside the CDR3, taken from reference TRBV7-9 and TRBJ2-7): DTGVSQNPRHKITKRGQNVTFRCDPISEHNRLYWYRQTLGQGPEFLTYFQNEAQLEKSRLLSDRFSAERPKGSFSTLEIQRTEQGDSAMYLCASSPRGVNSYEQYFGPGTRLTVT.

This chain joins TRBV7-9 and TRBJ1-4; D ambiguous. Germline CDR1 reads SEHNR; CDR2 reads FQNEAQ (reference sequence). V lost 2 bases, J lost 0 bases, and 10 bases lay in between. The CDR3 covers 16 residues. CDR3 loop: CASSLQVGSTNEKLFF. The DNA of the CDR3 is TGTGCCAGCAGCTTACAAGTTGGGTCAACTAATGAAAAACTGTTTTTT.

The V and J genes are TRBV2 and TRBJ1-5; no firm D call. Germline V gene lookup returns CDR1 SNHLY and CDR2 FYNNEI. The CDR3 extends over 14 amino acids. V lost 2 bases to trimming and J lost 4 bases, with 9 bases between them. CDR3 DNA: TGTGCCAGCAGTGAAACACGGGGAAATCAGCCCCAGCATTTT. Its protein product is CASSETRGNQPQHF.

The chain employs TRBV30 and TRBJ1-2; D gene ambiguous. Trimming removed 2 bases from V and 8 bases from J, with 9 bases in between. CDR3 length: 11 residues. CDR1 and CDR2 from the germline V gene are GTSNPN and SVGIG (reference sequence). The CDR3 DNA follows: TGTGCCTGGAGTCAGGAGGCCGGCTACACCTTC. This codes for CAWSQEAGYTF.

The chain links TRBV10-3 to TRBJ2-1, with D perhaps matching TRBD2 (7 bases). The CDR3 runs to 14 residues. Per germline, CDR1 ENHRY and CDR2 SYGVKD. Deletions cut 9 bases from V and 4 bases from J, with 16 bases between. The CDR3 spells CAMSGGNQYNEQFF. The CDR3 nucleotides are TGTGCCATGTCGGGGGGCAACCAATACAATGAGCAGTTCTTC.

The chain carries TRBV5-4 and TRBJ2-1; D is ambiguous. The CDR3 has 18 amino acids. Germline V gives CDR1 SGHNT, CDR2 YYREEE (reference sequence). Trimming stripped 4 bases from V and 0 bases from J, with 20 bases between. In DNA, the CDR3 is TGTGCCAGCAGCCACCGGGCCGGGTCTCTCGGCTCCTACAATGAGCAGTTCTTC. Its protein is CASSHRAGSLGSYNEQFF. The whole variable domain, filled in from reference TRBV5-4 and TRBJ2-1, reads ETGVTQSPTHLIKTRGQQVTLRCSSQSGHNTVSWYQQALGQGPQFIFQYYREEENGRGNFPPRFSGLQFPNYSSELNVNALELDDSALYLCASSHRAGSLGSYNEQFFGPGTRLTVL.

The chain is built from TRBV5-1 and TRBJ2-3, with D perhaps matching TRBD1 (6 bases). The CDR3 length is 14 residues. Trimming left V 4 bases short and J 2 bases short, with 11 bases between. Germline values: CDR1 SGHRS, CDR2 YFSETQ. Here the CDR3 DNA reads TGCGCCAGCAGCACGCAGGGGTACACAGATACGCAGTATTTT. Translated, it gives CASSTQGYTDTQYF.

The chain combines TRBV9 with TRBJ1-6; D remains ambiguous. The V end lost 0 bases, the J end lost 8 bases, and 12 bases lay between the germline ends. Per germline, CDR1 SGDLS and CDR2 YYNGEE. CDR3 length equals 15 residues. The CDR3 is CASSVGPERDSPLHF. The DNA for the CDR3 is TGTGCCAGCAGCGTAGGACCGGAACGGGATTCACCCCTCCACTTT.

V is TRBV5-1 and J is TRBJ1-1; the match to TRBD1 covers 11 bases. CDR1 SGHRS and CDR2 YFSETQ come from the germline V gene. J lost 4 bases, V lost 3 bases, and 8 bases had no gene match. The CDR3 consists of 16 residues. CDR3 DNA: TGCGCCAGCAGCTCGAATTCCGGGACAGGGGGCACTGAAGCTTTCTTT. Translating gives CASSSNSGTGGTEAFF.

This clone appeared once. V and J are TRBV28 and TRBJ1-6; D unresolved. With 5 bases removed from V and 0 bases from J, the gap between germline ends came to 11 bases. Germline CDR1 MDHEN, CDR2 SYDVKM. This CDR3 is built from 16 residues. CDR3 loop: CASSPPGSSYNSPLHF. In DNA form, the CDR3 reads TGTGCCAGCAGTCCTCCCGGGAGCTCCTATAATTCACCCCTCCACTTT.

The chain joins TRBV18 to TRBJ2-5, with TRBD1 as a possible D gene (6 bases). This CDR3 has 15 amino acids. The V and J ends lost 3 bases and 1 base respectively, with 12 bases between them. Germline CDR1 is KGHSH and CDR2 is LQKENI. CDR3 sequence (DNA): TGTGCCAGCTCACCCTCACAGGGTACCCAAGAGACCCAGTACTTC. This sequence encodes CASSPSQGTQETQYF.

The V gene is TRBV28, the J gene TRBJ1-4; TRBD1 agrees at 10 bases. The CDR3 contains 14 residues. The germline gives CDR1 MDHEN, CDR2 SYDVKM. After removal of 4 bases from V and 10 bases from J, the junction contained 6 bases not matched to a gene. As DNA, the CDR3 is TGTGCCAGCAGTTCCACCGGGACAGGGGTAAAACTGTTTTTT. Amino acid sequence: CASSSTGTGVKLFF.

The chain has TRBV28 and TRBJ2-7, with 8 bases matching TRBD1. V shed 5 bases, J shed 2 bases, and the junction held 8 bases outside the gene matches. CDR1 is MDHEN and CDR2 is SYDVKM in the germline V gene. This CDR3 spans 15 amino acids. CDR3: CASSLGTGSTYEQYF. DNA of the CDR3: TGTGCCAGCAGTCTAGGGACAGGTTCAACCTACGAGCAGTACTTC.

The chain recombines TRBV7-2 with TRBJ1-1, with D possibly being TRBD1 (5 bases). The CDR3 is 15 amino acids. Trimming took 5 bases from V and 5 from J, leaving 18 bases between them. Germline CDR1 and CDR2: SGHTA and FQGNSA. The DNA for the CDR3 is TGTGCCAGCAGCGTCCGGGGGGTGAGTGTAACTGAAGCTTTCTTT. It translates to CASSVRGVSVTEAFF.

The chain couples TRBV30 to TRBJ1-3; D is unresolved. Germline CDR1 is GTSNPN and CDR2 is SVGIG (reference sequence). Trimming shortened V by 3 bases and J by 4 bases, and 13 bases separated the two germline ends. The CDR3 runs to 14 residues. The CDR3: CAWRTANLGNTIYF. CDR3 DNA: TGTGCCTGGAGGACGGCGAACTTAGGAAACACCATATATTTT.